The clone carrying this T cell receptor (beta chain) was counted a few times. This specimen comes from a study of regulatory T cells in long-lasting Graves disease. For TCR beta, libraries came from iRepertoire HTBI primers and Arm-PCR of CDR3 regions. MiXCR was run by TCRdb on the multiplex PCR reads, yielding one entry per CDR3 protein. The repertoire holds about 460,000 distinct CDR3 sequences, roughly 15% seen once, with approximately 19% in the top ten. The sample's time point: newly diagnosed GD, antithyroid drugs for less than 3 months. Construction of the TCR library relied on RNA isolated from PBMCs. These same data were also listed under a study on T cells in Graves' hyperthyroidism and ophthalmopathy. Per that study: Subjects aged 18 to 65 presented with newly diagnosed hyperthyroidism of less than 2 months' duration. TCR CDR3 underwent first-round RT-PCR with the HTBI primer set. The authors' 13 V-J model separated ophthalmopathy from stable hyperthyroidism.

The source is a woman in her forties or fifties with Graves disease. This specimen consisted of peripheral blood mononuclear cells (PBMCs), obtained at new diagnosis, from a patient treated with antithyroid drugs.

The CDR3 loop reads CASSLLLGLDAYNEQFF. In DNA, the CDR3 is TGCGCCAGCAGCCTCCTATTGGGACTAGACGCCTACAATGAGCAGTTCTTC. This sequence joins TRBV4-1 and TRBJ2-1; 8 bases match TRBD2. Germline assignment: CDR1 MGHRA and CDR2 YSYEKL. This CDR3 is built from 17 residues. V was pared by 4 bases and J by 2 bases, with 10 bases of the junction left unmatched.